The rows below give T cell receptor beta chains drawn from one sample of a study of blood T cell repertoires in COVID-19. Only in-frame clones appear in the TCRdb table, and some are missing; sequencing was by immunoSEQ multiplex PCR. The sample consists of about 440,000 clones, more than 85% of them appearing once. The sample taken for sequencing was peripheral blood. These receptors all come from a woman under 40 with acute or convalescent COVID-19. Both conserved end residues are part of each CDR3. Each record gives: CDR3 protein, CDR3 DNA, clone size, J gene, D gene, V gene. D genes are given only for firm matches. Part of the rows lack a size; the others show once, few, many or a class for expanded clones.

CDR3 protein: CASSYGQGAYNEQFF; CDR3 DNA: TGTGCCAGCAGCTACGGACAGGGAGCATACAATGAGCAGTTCTTC; clone size: once; J gene: TRBJ2-1; D gene: TRBD1; V gene: TRBV7-3
CDR3 protein: CASSSQRGNYGYTF; CDR3 DNA: TGTGCCAGCAGCTCACAAAGGGGTAACTATGGCTACACCTTC; clone size: .; J gene: TRBJ1-2; D gene: .; V gene: TRBV5-5
CDR3 protein: CASSLGDSVNQPQHF; CDR3 DNA: TGTGCCAGCAGCTTAGGGGACAGCGTCAATCAGCCCCAGCATTTT; clone size: .; J gene: TRBJ1-5; D gene: TRBD1; V gene: TRBV7-9
CDR3 protein: CASSPFQGRLNEQFF; CDR3 DNA: TGTGCCAGCAGCCCCTTCCAGGGGCGCCTCAATGAGCAGTTCTTC; clone size: once; J gene: TRBJ2-1; D gene: .; V gene: TRBV11-2
CDR3 protein: CASSVLAGGSSYNEQFF; CDR3 DNA: TGTGCCAGCAGTGTACTAGCGGGGGGGAGCTCCTACAATGAGCAGTTCTTC; clone size: .; J gene: TRBJ2-1; D gene: TRBD2; V gene: TRBV6-1
CDR3 protein: CASGFLVTVEYPLHF; CDR3 DNA: TGTGCTAGTGGTTTTTTGGTAACAGTGGAATACCCCCTCCACTTT; clone size: .; J gene: TRBJ1-6; D gene: .; V gene: TRBV12-5
CDR3 protein: CASSQAMRDWPYEQYF; CDR3 DNA: TGCGCCAGCAGCCAAGCTATGAGGGACTGGCCCTACGAGCAGTACTTC; clone size: .; J gene: TRBJ2-7; D gene: .; V gene: TRBV4-1
CDR3 protein: CASSPGLAGGPPGELFF; CDR3 DNA: TGTGCCAGCAGCCCCGGACTAGCGGGGGGGCCCCCCGGGGAGCTGTTTTTT; clone size: few; J gene: TRBJ2-2; D gene: TRBD2; V gene: TRBV11-3
CDR3 protein: CASSWVRQGANTEAFF; CDR3 DNA: TGCGCCAGCAGCTGGGTCCGACAGGGGGCGAACACTGAAGCTTTCTTT; clone size: .; J gene: TRBJ1-1; D gene: TRBD1; V gene: TRBV5-1
CDR3 protein: CASSLEAAKQFF; CDR3 DNA: TGCGCCAGCAGCTTGGAGGCGGCAAAGCAGTTCTTC; clone size: .; J gene: TRBJ2-1; D gene: .; V gene: TRBV5-1
CDR3 protein: CASSRSPWDRVHYEQYF; CDR3 DNA: TGCGCCAGCAGCCGGTCCCCCTGGGACAGGGTTCACTACGAGCAGTACTTC; clone size: .; J gene: TRBJ2-7; D gene: TRBD1; V gene: TRBV5-1
CDR3 protein: CATTRGLKETQYF; CDR3 DNA: TGTGCCACGACGCGGGGGTTGAAAGAGACCCAGTACTTC; clone size: .; J gene: TRBJ2-5; D gene: TRBD2; V gene: TRBV7-9
CDR3 protein: CASSRDRGFGQPQHF; CDR3 DNA: TGTGCCAGCAGTAGGGACAGGGGCTTCGGTCAGCCCCAGCATTTT; clone size: once; J gene: TRBJ1-5; D gene: TRBD1; V gene: TRBV2
CDR3 protein: CASSSRDTQYF; CDR3 DNA: TGTGCCAGCAGCTCTAGAGATACGCAGTATTTT; clone size: .; J gene: TRBJ2-3; D gene: .; V gene: TRBV12-3/TRBV12-4
CDR3 protein: CASSLLATGELFF; CDR3 DNA: TGTGCCAGCAGCTTATTGGCCACCGGGGAGCTGTTTTTT; clone size: .; J gene: TRBJ2-2; D gene: .; V gene: TRBV7-3
CDR3 protein: CASSRGPFRGRETEAFF; CDR3 DNA: TGTGCCAGCAGCCGCGGGCCTTTTCGGGGGAGAGAAACTGAAGCTTTCTTT; clone size: .; J gene: TRBJ1-1; D gene: .; V gene: TRBV5-4
CDR3 protein: CASSPSLLKEPNTEAFF; CDR3 DNA: TGCGCCAGCAGCCCCTCTCTCCTTAAGGAGCCGAACACTGAAGCTTTCTTT; clone size: .; J gene: TRBJ1-1; D gene: .; V gene: TRBV4-1
CDR3 protein: CARPQFLTGTVSNQPQHF; CDR3 DNA: TGCGCCAGGCCACAATTTTTGACCGGGACAGTAAGCAATCAGCCCCAGCATTTT; clone size: .; J gene: TRBJ1-5; D gene: TRBD1; V gene: TRBV5-1
CDR3 protein: CASSDPRRGPSYNEQFF; CDR3 DNA: TGTGCCAGCAGTGACCCGCGCAGGGGGCCATCCTACAATGAGCAGTTCTTC; clone size: .; J gene: TRBJ2-1; D gene: TRBD1; V gene: TRBV2
CDR3 protein: CASSNTGTVGAFF; CDR3 DNA: TGCGCCAGCAGCAACACAGGTACCGTGGGGGCTTTCTTT; clone size: .; J gene: TRBJ1-1; D gene: .; V gene: TRBV5-1
CDR3 protein: CATSGTDSGANVLTF; CDR3 DNA: TGTGCCACCAGTGGGACAGACTCTGGGGCCAACGTCCTGACTTTC; clone size: .; J gene: TRBJ2-6; D gene: .; V gene: TRBV24-1
CDR3 protein: CSVRDRTPNEKLFF; CDR3 DNA: TGCAGCGTTCGGGACAGGACACCTAATGAAAAACTGTTTTTT; clone size: .; J gene: TRBJ1-4; D gene: TRBD1; V gene: TRBV29-1
CDR3 protein: CASSLWDRAQPQHF; CDR3 DNA: TGTGCCAGCAGTTTGTGGGACAGGGCCCAACCCCAGCATTTT; clone size: .; J gene: TRBJ1-5; D gene: TRBD1; V gene: TRBV28
CDR3 protein: CAWNNVLNTEAFF; CDR3 DNA: TGTGCCTGGAACAATGTTCTGAACACTGAAGCTTTCTTT; clone size: .; J gene: TRBJ1-1; D gene: .; V gene: TRBV30
CDR3 protein: CASSPPPGLAGYNEQFF; CDR3 DNA: TGTGCCAGCAGTCCCCCCCCCGGACTAGCGGGGTACAATGAGCAGTTCTTC; clone size: .; J gene: TRBJ2-1; D gene: TRBD2; V gene: TRBV6-6
CDR3 protein: CASSHRGGAEYEQYF; CDR3 DNA: TGCGCCAGCAGCCATAGGGGGGGGGCGGAATACGAGCAGTACTTC; clone size: .; J gene: TRBJ2-7; D gene: .; V gene: TRBV4-1
CDR3 protein: CASSPRDYNEQFF; CDR3 DNA: TGTGCCAGCAGCCCCCGGGACTACAATGAGCAGTTCTTC; clone size: few; J gene: TRBJ2-1; D gene: .; V gene: TRBV9
CDR3 protein: CASNREGSYEQYF; CDR3 DNA: TGTGCCAGCAACAGGGAAGGCTCCTACGAGCAGTACTTC; clone size: .; J gene: TRBJ2-7; D gene: .; V gene: TRBV9
CDR3 protein: CASSDDRGAGYTF; CDR3 DNA: TGTGCCAGCAGCGATGACAGGGGGGCTGGCTACACCTTC; clone size: .; J gene: TRBJ1-2; D gene: TRBD1; V gene: TRBV5-4
CDR3 protein: CASSSGQGYNEQFF; CDR3 DNA: TGCGCCAGCAGCTCGGGACAGGGCTACAATGAGCAGTTCTTC; clone size: .; J gene: TRBJ2-1; D gene: TRBD1; V gene: TRBV5-1
CDR3 protein: CASSSGFRGGGFDEQFF; CDR3 DNA: TGTGCCAGCAGCAGTGGGTTTCGTGGCGGGGGTTTCGATGAGCAGTTCTTC; clone size: .; J gene: TRBJ2-1; D gene: TRBD2; V gene: TRBV5-5
CDR3 protein: CASTPTGGRGETQYF; CDR3 DNA: TGCGCCAGCACCCCCACAGGGGGTCGAGGGGAGACCCAGTACTTC; clone size: .; J gene: TRBJ2-5; D gene: TRBD1; V gene: TRBV5-1
CDR3 protein: CASSQVGRGTGELFF; CDR3 DNA: TGTGCCAGCAGCCAAGTCGGCAGAGGGACCGGGGAGCTGTTTTTT; clone size: .; J gene: TRBJ2-2; D gene: .; V gene: TRBV3-1/TRBV3-2
CDR3 protein: CASSPGDRGEGYEQFF; CDR3 DNA: TGTGCCAGCAGCCCCGGGGACAGGGGGGAAGGGTATGAGCAGTTCTTC; clone size: .; J gene: TRBJ2-1; D gene: TRBD1; V gene: TRBV9
CDR3 protein: CASRRDRSGYTF; CDR3 DNA: TGTGCCAGCAGACGGGACAGGTCGGGCTACACCTTC; clone size: .; J gene: TRBJ1-2; D gene: TRBD1; V gene: TRBV12-3/TRBV12-4
CDR3 protein: CASSPWGTSVRDTQYF; CDR3 DNA: TGTGCCAGCTCACCGTGGGGGACTAGCGTTCGGGATACGCAGTATTTT; clone size: .; J gene: TRBJ2-3; D gene: TRBD2; V gene: TRBV18
CDR3 protein: CASLQGGGFYGYTF; CDR3 DNA: TGTGCCAGTTTACAGGGAGGGGGGTTCTATGGCTACACCTTC; clone size: .; J gene: TRBJ1-2; D gene: .; V gene: TRBV27
CDR3 protein: CASGGQGTSTDTQYF; CDR3 DNA: TGTGCCAGCGGCGGACAGGGGACTAGCACAGATACGCAGTATTTT; clone size: .; J gene: TRBJ2-3; D gene: TRBD1; V gene: TRBV6-6
CDR3 protein: CATSESGQHYEQYF; CDR3 DNA: TGTGCCACCAGTGAATCGGGACAGCACTACGAGCAGTACTTC; clone size: once; J gene: TRBJ2-7; D gene: TRBD1; V gene: TRBV24-1
CDR3 protein: CATSEGGLTDTQYF; CDR3 DNA: TGTGCCACCAGTGAAGGGGGCCTCACAGATACGCAGTATTTT; clone size: .; J gene: TRBJ2-3; D gene: TRBD1; V gene: TRBV24-1
CDR3 protein: CASSSKGQYDEKLFF; CDR3 DNA: TGTGCCAGCAGCTCAAAGGGACAGTACGATGAAAAACTGTTTTTT; clone size: .; J gene: TRBJ1-4; D gene: TRBD1; V gene: TRBV5-4
CDR3 protein: CASSFRSSGEETQYF; CDR3 DNA: TGTGCCAGCAGCTTTAGGAGTTCCGGGGAAGAGACCCAGTACTTC; clone size: .; J gene: TRBJ2-5; D gene: .; V gene: TRBV5-4
CDR3 protein: CAWTPPRTGGEKLFF; CDR3 DNA: TGTGCCTGGACGCCCCCCCGGACAGGGGGTGAAAAACTGTTTTTT; clone size: .; J gene: TRBJ1-4; D gene: TRBD1; V gene: TRBV30
CDR3 protein: CASSRGDRVSYGYTF; CDR3 DNA: TGTGCCAGCAGCCGTGGGGACAGGGTATCCTATGGCTACACCTTC; clone size: .; J gene: TRBJ1-2; D gene: TRBD1; V gene: TRBV6-5
CDR3 protein: CASGPPGEGYTF; CDR3 DNA: TGCGCCAGCGGTCCCCCAGGGGAAGGCTACACCTTC; clone size: .; J gene: TRBJ1-2; D gene: .; V gene: TRBV10-2
CDR3 protein: CASSQDRFLPSSSGANVLTF; CDR3 DNA: TGCGCCAGCAGCCAAGATCGGTTCCTTCCCTCTAGCTCTGGGGCCAACGTCCTGACTTTC; clone size: .; J gene: TRBJ2-6; D gene: .; V gene: TRBV4-1
CDR3 protein: CASSLGSGGYEQYF; CDR3 DNA: TGCGCCAGCAGCTTAGGCTCAGGAGGCTACGAGCAGTACTTC; clone size: .; J gene: TRBJ2-7; D gene: .; V gene: TRBV5-1
CDR3 protein: CASSYYSRGNTEAFF; CDR3 DNA: TGTGCCAGCAGTTATTATAGCAGGGGGAACACTGAAGCTTTCTTT; clone size: .; J gene: TRBJ1-1; D gene: .; V gene: TRBV6-2/TRBV6-3
CDR3 protein: CASSVVGGYEQYF; CDR3 DNA: TGTGCCAGCAGCGTAGTGGGGGGCTACGAGCAGTACTTC; clone size: .; J gene: TRBJ2-7; D gene: .; V gene: TRBV9
CDR3 protein: CSVLTFTGIRGTEAFF; CDR3 DNA: TGCAGCGTCCTGACCTTCACCGGGATCCGGGGGACTGAAGCTTTCTTT; clone size: .; J gene: TRBJ1-1; D gene: .; V gene: TRBV29-1
CDR3 protein: CASSVAVGQGYGYTF; CDR3 DNA: TGTGCCAGCAGCGTAGCTGTCGGGCAGGGGTATGGCTACACCTTC; clone size: .; J gene: TRBJ1-2; D gene: .; V gene: TRBV9
CDR3 protein: CASSARTGGLYETQYF; CDR3 DNA: TGTGCCAGCAGTGCTCGGACAGGGGGTTTATACGAGACCCAGTACTTC; clone size: .; J gene: TRBJ2-5; D gene: TRBD1; V gene: TRBV2
CDR3 protein: CASSVQGGTGELFF; CDR3 DNA: TGTGCCAGCAGTGTACAGGGGGGAACCGGGGAGCTGTTTTTT; clone size: .; J gene: TRBJ2-2; D gene: TRBD1; V gene: TRBV25-1
CDR3 protein: CASRENRDRTKNTEAFF; CDR3 DNA: TGTGCCAGCAGAGAGAACCGGGACAGGACAAAGAACACTGAAGCTTTCTTT; clone size: .; J gene: TRBJ1-1; D gene: TRBD1; V gene: TRBV28
CDR3 protein: CASSLGGGYGYTF; CDR3 DNA: TGTGCCAGCAGCTTAGGGGGGGGCTATGGCTACACCTTC; clone size: .; J gene: TRBJ1-2; D gene: .; V gene: TRBV7-9
CDR3 protein: CATSRTGDRSNQPQHF; CDR3 DNA: TGTGCCACCAGCAGGACAGGGGATAGGAGCAATCAGCCCCAGCATTTT; clone size: .; J gene: TRBJ1-5; D gene: TRBD1; V gene: TRBV15
CDR3 protein: CASSSSQGVGSYNEQFF; CDR3 DNA: TGTGCCAGCAGTTCGTCTCAAGGGGTCGGCTCCTACAATGAGCAGTTCTTC; clone size: .; J gene: TRBJ2-1; D gene: .; V gene: TRBV28
CDR3 protein: CSVEDWTGVNYEQYF; CDR3 DNA: TGCAGCGTTGAAGACTGGACAGGAGTTAACTACGAGCAGTACTTC; clone size: .; J gene: TRBJ2-7; D gene: TRBD1; V gene: TRBV29-1
CDR3 protein: CASTLVGGLMNTEAFF; CDR3 DNA: TGTGCCAGCACCCTAGTCGGGGGTCTTATGAACACTGAAGCTTTCTTT; clone size: .; J gene: TRBJ1-1; D gene: .; V gene: TRBV2
CDR3 protein: CASSPYPEGHQLYEQYF; CDR3 DNA: TGTGCCAGCAGTCCTTACCCAGAGGGACACCAACTGTACGAGCAGTACTTC; clone size: .; J gene: TRBJ2-7; D gene: .; V gene: TRBV28